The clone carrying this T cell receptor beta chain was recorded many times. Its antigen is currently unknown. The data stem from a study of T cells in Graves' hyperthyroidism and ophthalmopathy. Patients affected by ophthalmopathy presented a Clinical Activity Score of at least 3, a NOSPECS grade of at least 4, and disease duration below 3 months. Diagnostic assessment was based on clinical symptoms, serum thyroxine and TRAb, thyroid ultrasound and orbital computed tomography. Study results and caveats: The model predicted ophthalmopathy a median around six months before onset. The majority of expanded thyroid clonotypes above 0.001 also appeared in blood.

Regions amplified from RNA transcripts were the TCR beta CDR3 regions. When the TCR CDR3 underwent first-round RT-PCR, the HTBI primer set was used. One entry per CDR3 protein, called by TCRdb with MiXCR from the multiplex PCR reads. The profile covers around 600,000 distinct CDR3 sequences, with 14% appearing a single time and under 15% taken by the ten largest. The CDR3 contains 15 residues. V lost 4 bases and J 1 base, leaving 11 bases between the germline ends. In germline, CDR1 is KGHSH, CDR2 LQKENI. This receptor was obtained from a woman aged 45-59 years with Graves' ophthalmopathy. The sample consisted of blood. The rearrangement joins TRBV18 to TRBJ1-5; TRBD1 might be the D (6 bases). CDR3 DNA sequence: TGTGCCAGCTCACAGTCGGGGGCAAGCAATCAGCCCCAGCATTTT. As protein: CASSQSGASNQPQHF. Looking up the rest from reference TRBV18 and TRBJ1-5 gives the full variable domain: NAGVMQNPRHLVRRRGQEARLRCSPMKGHSHVYWYRQLPEEGLKFMVYLQKENIIDESGMPKERFSAEFPKEGPSILRIQQVVRGDSAAYFCASSQSGASNQPQHFGDGTRLSIL.